This TCR beta chain came from a study of cytomegalovirus exposure and HLA in healthy donors. Background on the study: An earlier analysis found some 120 million unique TCR beta sequences from 150 million to 200 million T cells.

Germline lookup yields CDR1 SGHRS and CDR2 YFSETQ. V dropped 0 bases and J dropped 7 bases, with 8 bases sitting between them. The CDR3 totals 14 residues. This PCR relied on a set of 60 Vbeta primers and 13 Jbeta primers. Here immunoSEQ multiplex PCR was the method, and the copy in TCRdb shows in-frame clones only, minus some. This sample has approximately 210,000 clones, with around 87% found just once. Concerning this clone: Its antigen remains unidentified.

Study-wide points: The sole available immune exposure information was CMV serostatus.

This TCR came from a man aged 25-45 years in good health and CMV-seronegative. V is TRBV5-1 and J is TRBJ1-6; D is uncertain. Input material: PBMCs. CDR3 region: CASSLEVRNSPLHF. The CDR3 DNA reads TGCGCCAGCAGCTTGGAAGTCCGGAATTCACCCCTCCACTTT.